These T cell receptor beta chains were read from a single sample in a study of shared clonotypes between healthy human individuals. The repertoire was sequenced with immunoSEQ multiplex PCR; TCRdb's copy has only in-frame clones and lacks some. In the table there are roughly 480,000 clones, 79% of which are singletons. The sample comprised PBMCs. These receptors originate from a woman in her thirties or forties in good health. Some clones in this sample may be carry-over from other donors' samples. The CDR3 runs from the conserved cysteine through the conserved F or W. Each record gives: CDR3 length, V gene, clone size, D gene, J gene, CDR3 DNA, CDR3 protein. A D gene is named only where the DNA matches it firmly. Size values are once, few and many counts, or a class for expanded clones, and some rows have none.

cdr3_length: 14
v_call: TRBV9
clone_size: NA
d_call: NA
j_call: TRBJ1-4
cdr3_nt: TGTGCCAGCAGCATAGACGGAGAGAATGAAAAACTGTTTTTT
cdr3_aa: CASSIDGENEKLFF

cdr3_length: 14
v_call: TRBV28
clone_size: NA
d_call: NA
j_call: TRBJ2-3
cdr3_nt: TGTGCCAGCAGTACCAACCCCCCGGGGGATACGCAGTATTTT
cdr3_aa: CASSTNPPGDTQYF

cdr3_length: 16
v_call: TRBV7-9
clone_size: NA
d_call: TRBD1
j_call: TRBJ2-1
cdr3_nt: TGTGCCAGCAGCTCAACCGGGACAGGGTCTTACAATGAGCAGTTCTTC
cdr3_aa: CASSSTGTGSYNEQFF

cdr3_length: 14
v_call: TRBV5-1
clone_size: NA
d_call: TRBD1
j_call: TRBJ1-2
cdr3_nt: TGCGCCAGCAGTACAGGGGATCGTGTCTATGGCTACACCTTC
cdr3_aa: CASSTGDRVYGYTF

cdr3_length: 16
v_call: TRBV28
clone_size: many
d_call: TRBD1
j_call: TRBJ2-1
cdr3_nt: TGTGCCAGCAGGGACAGGGGGGAAAGATACTACAATGAGCAGTTCTTC
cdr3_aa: CASRDRGERYYNEQFF

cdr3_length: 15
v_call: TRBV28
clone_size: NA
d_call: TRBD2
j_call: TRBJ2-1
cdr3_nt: TGTGCCAGCAGTTTAATCGTCGCGGGAGAGGATGAGCAGTTCTTC
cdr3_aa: CASSLIVAGEDEQFF

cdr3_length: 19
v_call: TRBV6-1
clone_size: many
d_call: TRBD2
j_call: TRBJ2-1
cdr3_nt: TGTGCCAGCAGTGAAGCCCGGCCTAGGGGACTAGCGGGAAGATATGAGCAGTTCTTC
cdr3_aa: CASSEARPRGLAGRYEQFF

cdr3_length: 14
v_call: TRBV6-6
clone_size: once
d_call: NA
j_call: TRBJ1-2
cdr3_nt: TGTGCCAGCAGTTACCGGGACGGAAAATATGGCTACACCTTC
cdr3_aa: CASSYRDGKYGYTF

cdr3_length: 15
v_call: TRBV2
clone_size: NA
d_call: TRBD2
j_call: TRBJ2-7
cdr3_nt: TGTGCCAGCAGGGGGGGGACTAGCTCCACCTACGAGCAGTACTTC
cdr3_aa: CASRGGTSSTYEQYF

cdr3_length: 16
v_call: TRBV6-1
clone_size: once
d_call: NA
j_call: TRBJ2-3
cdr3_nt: TGTGCCAGCAGTGATTACGGCAGGATCAGCACAGATACGCAGTATTTT
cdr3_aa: CASSDYGRISTDTQYF

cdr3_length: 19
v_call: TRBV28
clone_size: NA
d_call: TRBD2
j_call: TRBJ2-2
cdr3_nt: TGTGCCAGCAGTTTTTGGGCTCGTGATAGCGGGCTGAACACCGGGGAGCTGTTTTTT
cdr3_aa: CASSFWARDSGLNTGELFF

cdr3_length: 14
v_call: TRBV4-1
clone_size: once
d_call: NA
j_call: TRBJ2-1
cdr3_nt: TGCGCCAGTACACCGGGACTCGTGATCAATGAGCAGTTCTTC
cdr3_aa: CASTPGLVINEQFF

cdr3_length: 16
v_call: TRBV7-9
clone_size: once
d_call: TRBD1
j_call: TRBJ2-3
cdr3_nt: TGTGCCAGCAGCGATAACAGGGGGACTAGCACAGATACGCAGTATTTT
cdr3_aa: CASSDNRGTSTDTQYF

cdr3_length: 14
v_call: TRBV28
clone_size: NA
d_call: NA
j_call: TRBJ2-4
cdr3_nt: TGTGCCAGCAGTTTATCCCCAGGGAGGAACATTCAGTACTTC
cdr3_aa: CASSLSPGRNIQYF

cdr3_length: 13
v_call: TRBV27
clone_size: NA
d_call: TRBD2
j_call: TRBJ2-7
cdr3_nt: TGTGCCAGCAGTTCCCCCCGGGGAGGGGAGCAGTACTTC
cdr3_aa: CASSSPRGGEQYF

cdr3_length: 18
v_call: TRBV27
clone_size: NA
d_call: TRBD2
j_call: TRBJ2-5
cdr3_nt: TGTGCCAGCAGTTTAAAACGTGGAGGAGCGGGAGTTGGCGAGACCCAGTACTTC
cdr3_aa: CASSLKRGGAGVGETQYF

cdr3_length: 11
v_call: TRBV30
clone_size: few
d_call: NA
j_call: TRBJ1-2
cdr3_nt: TGTGCCTCGGTAGCTAACTATGGCTACACCTTC
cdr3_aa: CASVANYGYTF

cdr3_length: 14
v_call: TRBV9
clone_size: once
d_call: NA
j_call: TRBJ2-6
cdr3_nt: TGTGCCAGCAGCGTAAACTCTGGGGCCAACGTCCTGACTTTC
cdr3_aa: CASSVNSGANVLTF

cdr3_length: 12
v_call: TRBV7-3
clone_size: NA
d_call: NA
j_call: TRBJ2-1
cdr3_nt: TGTGCCAGCAGCTTAGGCCAGACTAGTTTGATCTTC
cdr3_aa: CASSLGQTSLIF

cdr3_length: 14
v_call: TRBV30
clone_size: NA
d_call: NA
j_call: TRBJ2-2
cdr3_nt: TGTGCCTGGAGTGCACAGACCAACACCGGGGAGCTGTTTTTT
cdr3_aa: CAWSAQTNTGELFF

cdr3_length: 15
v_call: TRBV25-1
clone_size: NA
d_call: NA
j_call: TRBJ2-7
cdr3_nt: TGTGCCAGCAGTGCTCACAGGGATGGTTCTTACGAGCAGTACTTC
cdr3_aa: CASSAHRDGSYEQYF

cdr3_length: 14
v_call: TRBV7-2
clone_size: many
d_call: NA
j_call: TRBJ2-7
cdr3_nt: TGTGCCAGCAGCTCCGGACTTCTGCCCTACGAGCAGTACTTC
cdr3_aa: CASSSGLLPYEQYF

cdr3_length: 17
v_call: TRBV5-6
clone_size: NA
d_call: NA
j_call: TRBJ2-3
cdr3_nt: TGTGCCAGCAGCTTGGAGGGCGGGACCCCAACGGCAGATACGCAGTATTTT
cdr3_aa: CASSLEGGTPTADTQYF

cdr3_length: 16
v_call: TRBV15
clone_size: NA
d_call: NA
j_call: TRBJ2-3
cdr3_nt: TGTGCCACCAGCAGAGGGGACACAACTAGCACAGATACGCAGTATTTT
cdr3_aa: CATSRGDTTSTDTQYF

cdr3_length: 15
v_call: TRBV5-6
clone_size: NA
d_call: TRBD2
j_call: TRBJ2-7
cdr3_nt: TGTGCCAGCAGCTCGCAGAGAGCGGGAGCTTACGAGCAGTACTTC
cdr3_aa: CASSSQRAGAYEQYF

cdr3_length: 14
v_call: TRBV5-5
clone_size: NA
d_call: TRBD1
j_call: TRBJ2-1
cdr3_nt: TGTGCCAGCAGCGCAGGACAGGGGGGGTATGAGCAGTTCTTC
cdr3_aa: CASSAGQGGYEQFF

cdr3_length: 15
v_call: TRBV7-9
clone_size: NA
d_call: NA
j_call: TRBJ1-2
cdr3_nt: TGTGCCAGCAGCTTGGGGACACCGATTAACTATGGCTACACCTTC
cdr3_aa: CASSLGTPINYGYTF